These 29 T cell receptor beta chains originate from one sample sequenced in a study of resident and recirculating memory T cells in vitiligo. The repertoire was sequenced with immunoSEQ multiplex PCR; TCRdb's copy has only in-frame clones and lacks some. The table lists tens of thousands of clones, about 92% of them singletons. The specimen sequenced was blood. The receptors come from a male donor with vitiligo.

The CDR3 is CATSEGSGGYEQYF. The CDR3 DNA reads TGCGCCACCTCGGAGGGCTCGGGGGGCTACGAGCAGTACTTC. This sequence joins TRBV5-1 and TRBJ2-7; 7 bases map to TRBD2. CDR1 SGHRS and CDR2 YFSETQ come from the germline V gene. The CDR3 runs to 14 residues. The trim removed 9 bases at V and 3 bases at J, leaving 12 bases unmatched.

The chain uses TRBV5-5 and TRBJ2-5; D may be TRBD1 (6 bases). The CDR3 is 16 amino acids. The V gene lost 4 bases and the J gene lost 4 bases, with 20 bases spanning the gap. Looked up from germline, CDR1 is SGHKS and CDR2 is YYEKEE (reference sequence). CDR3 in DNA: TGTGCCAGCAGCCTCCGCACAGGGCGGGTTGTAGAGACCCAGTACTTC. Amino acid sequence: CASSLRTGRVVETQYF.

The chain carries TRBV19 and TRBJ2-5; 7 bases are a match to TRBD1. CDR3 size: 13 residues. V was pared by 5 bases and J by 5 bases, with 5 bases of the junction left unmatched. The V gene's germline CDR1 is LNHDA and CDR2 SQIVND (reference sequence). CDR3 amino acids: CASSGTAQETQYF. The CDR3 region has the DNA TGTGCCAGTAGTGGGACAGCTCAGGAGACCCAGTACTTC.

This chain connects TRBV11-1 to TRBJ2-1; D might be TRBD2 (5 bases). Germline CDR1 and CDR2: SGHAT and FQDESV (reference sequence). The CDR3 has 16 amino acids. Trimming pared 3 bases from V and 2 bases from J, leaving 14 bases between. The CDR3 protein is CASSLVRARPYNEQFF. DNA for the CDR3: TGTGCCAGCAGCTTGGTGAGGGCCAGGCCCTACAATGAGCAGTTCTTC. Filled out from reference TRBV11-1 and TRBJ2-1, the complete variable domain reads EAEVAQSPRYKITEKSQAVAFWCDPISGHATLYWYRQILGQGPELLVQFQDESVVDDSQLPKDRFSAERLKGVDSTLKIQPAELGDSAMYLCASSLVRARPYNEQFFGPGTRLTVL.

The chain links TRBV4-1 to TRBJ2-7; D is perhaps TRBD2 (5 bases). Trimming pared 4 bases from V and 2 bases from J, leaving 15 bases between. The CDR3 has 15 amino acids. Germline V gene lookup returns CDR1 MGHRA and CDR2 YSYEKL. The CDR3 loop is CASSLSPTGTYEQYF. The CDR3 coding sequence is TGCGCCAGCAGCCTGTCACCTACGGGGACCTACGAGCAGTACTTC.

V is TRBV10-3 and J is TRBJ2-1, with TRBD1 matching 9 bases. The CDR3 has 16 amino acids. V gave up 3 bases and J gave up 2 bases; unmatched junction bases: 5. The V gene's germline CDR1 is ENHRY and CDR2 SYGVKD. CDR3 sequence reads: CAISDPDRGTYNEQFF. CDR3 sequence (DNA): TGTGCCATCAGTGATCCCGACAGGGGGACCTACAATGAGCAGTTCTTC.

The chain combines TRBV5-4 with TRBJ2-3, with a possible D match to TRBD2 (6 bases). The CDR3 totals 15 residues. CDR1 and CDR2 (germline): SGHNT, YYREEE (reference sequence). With 4 bases removed from V and 4 bases from J, the gap between germline ends came to 16 bases. This CDR3 reads CASSPNPGAPDTQYF. The CDR3, as DNA: TGTGCCAGCAGCCCTAACCCGGGAGCCCCAGATACGCAGTATTTT.

The table lists this clone with a count of one. The V call is TRBV30, the J call TRBJ2-3; unclear D gene. The CDR3 has 13 residues. The V gene's germline CDR1 is GTSNPN and CDR2 SVGIG (reference sequence). V was shortened by 0 bases and J by 4 bases, with 8 bases between the two germline ends. The CDR3 DNA follows: TGTGCCTGGAGTGTATCCCTTTCAGATACGCAGTATTTT. It codes for CAWSVSLSDTQYF.

CDR3 nucleotides: TGTGCCAGCGGAGCGGGGGGTGCTTTCTTT. It specifies CASGAGGAFF. V gene TRBV13 combines with J gene TRBJ1-1, with TRBD1 as a possible D gene (5 bases). The CDR3 runs 10 residues. The germline V gene encodes CDR1 PRHDT and CDR2 FYEKMQ (reference sequence). V lost 8 bases and J lost 11, with 12 bases in between.

The V gene is TRBV2, the J gene TRBJ2-1, with TRBD2 matching over 7 bases. The CDR3 consists of 13 residues. J lost 10 bases, V lost 9 bases, and 12 bases had no gene match. The germline CDR1 and CDR2 sequences are SNHLY and FYNNEI. The CDR3 bases are TGTGCCAGTCGAGCGGGACCGATACCGGAGCAGTTCTTC. Amino acids: CASRAGPIPEQFF.

This chain links TRBV10-3 with TRBJ2-5, with TRBD1 matching over 9 bases. This CDR3 spans 13 amino acids. The germline gives CDR1 ENHRY, CDR2 SYGVKD. V gave up 2 bases and J gave up 5 bases; unmatched junction bases: 0. The CDR3 coding sequence is TGTGCCATCAGTGAGGGACAGGGGGAGACCCAGTACTTC. It specifies CAISEGQGETQYF.

V usage is TRBV27 and J usage is TRBJ2-7; TRBD2 might be the D (6 bases). Germline values: CDR1 MNHEY, CDR2 SMNVEV (reference sequence). Trimming stripped 5 bases from V and 0 bases from J, with 14 bases between. The CDR3 loop spans 15 amino acids. The DNA for the CDR3 is TGTGCCAGCAGTCCCCGGGACTTGAGCTCCTACGAGCAGTACTTC. Its translation is CASSPRDLSSYEQYF.

The rearrangement uses TRBV6-5 and TRBJ2-7; 7 bases match TRBD1. From germline, CDR1 is MNHEY and CDR2 SVGAGI. CDR3 length: 14 residues. The V gene end was trimmed by 8 bases and the J gene end by 0 bases; junction bases not matched to a gene: 7. Here the CDR3 reads CASGDREHSYEQYF. Written as DNA, the CDR3 is TGTGCCAGCGGTGACAGGGAACACTCCTACGAGCAGTACTTC.

The rearrangement links TRBV7-9 to TRBJ2-5; 8 bases are a match to TRBD2. With V trimmed by 1 base and J by 4 bases, 2 bases remained unmatched. CDR1 is SEHNR and CDR2 is FQNEAQ in the germline V gene (reference sequence). CDR3 length: 14 amino acids. DNA of the CDR3: TGTGCCAGCAGCTTAGTCGGGGGGGGAGAGACCCAGTACTTC. Its translation is CASSLVGGGETQYF.

The chain joins TRBV7-9 to TRBJ2-7, with D perhaps matching TRBD1 (6 bases). The CDR3 has 14 amino acids. Trimming pared 8 bases from V and 0 bases from J, leaving 14 bases between. Germline V lookup: CDR1 SEHNR, CDR2 FQNEAQ (reference sequence). The CDR3 protein is CASDHRDNSYEQYF. The CDR3 coding sequence is TGTGCCAGCGACCACCGGGACAACTCCTACGAGCAGTACTTC.

This clone appeared once. V gene TRBV28 combines with J gene TRBJ2-7, with a tentative D call TRBD1 (5 bases). Trimming took 5 bases from V and 9 from J, leaving 11 bases between them. The germline gives CDR1 MDHEN, CDR2 SYDVKM. This CDR3 region has 11 residues. CDR3: CASSPRVGQYF. The DNA of the CDR3 is TGTGCCAGCAGTCCCAGGGTTGGGCAGTACTTC.

DNA of the CDR3: TGTGCCAGCACCTATAGGGGGCTCGGCAATCAGCCCCAGCATTTT. The encoded protein is CASTYRGLGNQPQHF. The J gene is TRBJ1-5, the V gene TRBV28, with TRBD1 matching over 7 bases. Germline values: CDR1 MDHEN, CDR2 SYDVKM. V gave up 7 bases and J gave up 2 bases; unmatched junction bases: 8. CDR3 length: 15 amino acids.

The chain employs TRBV7-7 and TRBJ2-1; 13 bases are shared with TRBD2. Germline loops: CDR1 SSHAT, CDR2 FNYEAQ (reference sequence). V gave up 5 bases and J gave up 7 bases; unmatched junction bases: 5. This CDR3 comprises 15 residues. The CDR3 DNA is TGTGCCAGCAGCCGGACTAGCGGGAGTAGGAATGAGCAGTTCTTC. Its translation: CASSRTSGSRNEQFF.

The chain employs TRBV5-1 and TRBJ1-4; D unresolved. The germline CDR1 and CDR2 sequences are SGHRS and YFSETQ. The CDR3 runs to 12 residues. Trimming shortened V by 6 bases and J by 8 bases, and 11 bases separated the two germline ends. In DNA, the CDR3 is TGCGCCAGCAAGTTCGGGGTGGAAAAACTGTTTTTT. Translation: CASKFGVEKLFF.

This rearrangement joins TRBV9 to TRBJ2-7; a possible D gene is TRBD2 (7 bases). CDR3 size: 15 residues. V lost 3 bases and J 4 bases, leaving 17 bases between the germline ends. Germline loops: CDR1 SGDLS, CDR2 YYNGEE. The CDR3 nucleotides read TGTGCCAGCAGCGAGGGAGGGGGGGGCGCGTACGAGCAGTACTTC. This codes for CASSEGGGGAYEQYF.

The chain employs TRBV19 and TRBJ2-7; 9 nucleotides align to TRBD2. With V trimmed by 1 base and J by 4 bases, 2 bases remained unmatched. Germline values: CDR1 LNHDA, CDR2 SQIVND (reference sequence). The CDR3 sequence is 14 residues long. The CDR3 region has the DNA TGTGCCAGTAGTATAGGTAGCGGGAGTTACGAGCAGTACTTC. Translation: CASSIGSGSYEQYF.

The V and J genes are TRBV12-1 and TRBJ2-2; no check of the table's D call, TRBD2, against the DNA was made. TRBV12-1 is labeled a pseudogene. The CDR3 length is 20 residues. Written as DNA, the CDR3 is TGTGCCAGCAGCCACCCGACTAGCGGGAATGTGTGCGCGAACACCGGGGAGCTGTTTTTT. It yields the protein CASSHPTSGNVCANTGELFF.

J is TRBJ2-3 and V is TRBV27, with D possibly matching TRBD1 (6 bases). The CDR3 loop spans 14 amino acids. V lost 7 bases to trimming and J lost 6 bases, with 17 bases between them. CDR1 MNHEY and CDR2 SMNVEV come from the germline V gene (reference sequence). The CDR3 spells CASMGAQLLDTQYF. The CDR3 region has the DNA TGTGCCAGCATGGGGGCTCAGCTTTTGGATACGCAGTATTTT.

The genes are TRBV28 and TRBJ1-5; possible D gene TRBD1, 6 bases. V shed 11 bases and J shed 0 bases, with 14 bases lying between them. Germline-derived CDR1 and CDR2 are MDHEN and SYDVKM. The CDR3 is 14 amino acids. CDR3 coding DNA: TGTGCCGCAAGCACAGGGAGTAGCAATCAGCCCCAGCATTTT. This codes for CAASTGSSNQPQHF.

This clone was seen just once. The genes are TRBV10-3 and TRBJ1-5; D is possibly TRBD1 (5 bases). Germline CDR1 reads ENHRY; CDR2 reads SYGVKD. The V end lost 1 base, the J end lost 4 bases, and 8 bases lay between the germline ends. The CDR3 runs 14 residues. The CDR3 reads CAISEWGGNQPQHF. Here the CDR3 DNA reads TGTGCCATCAGTGAGTGGGGGGGGAATCAGCCCCAGCATTTT.

In this sample, this clone turned up once. This chain links TRBV11-3 with TRBJ1-1; weak D call: TRBD1 (5 bases). V lost 7 bases and J lost 4, with 10 bases in between. The CDR3 contains 12 residues. Germline V gene data show CDR1 as SGHNT and CDR2 as YENEEA. The CDR3 loop is CASKGDFTEAFF. The CDR3 DNA is TGTGCCAGCAAAGGGGATTTCACTGAAGCTTTCTTT.

This clone was counted once. The chain uses TRBV7-9 and TRBJ2-1, with D hard to call. The V gene lost 3 bases and the J gene lost 3 bases, with 9 bases spanning the gap. The CDR3 covers 14 residues. CDR1 and CDR2 (germline): SEHNR, FQNEAQ (reference sequence). The CDR3 is CASSFGQNYNEQFF. In nucleotides, the CDR3 is TGTGCCAGCAGCTTTGGCCAAAACTACAATGAGCAGTTCTTC. The full variable domain, its missing parts supplied by reference TRBV7-9 and TRBJ2-1, is DTGVSQNPRHKITKRGQNVTFRCDPISEHNRLYWYRQTLGQGPEFLTYFQNEAQLEKSRLLSDRFSAERPKGSFSTLEIQRTEQGDSAMYLCASSFGQNYNEQFFGPGTRLTVL.

The rearrangement links TRBV18 to TRBJ2-2; 7 nucleotides match TRBD1. The CDR3 is 16 residues long. Germline V gene sequence: CDR1 KGHSH, CDR2 LQKENI. V was clipped by 3 bases and J by 0 bases; unmatched bases: 4. In nucleotides, the CDR3 is TGTGCCAGCTCACCTACAGGGGCCACGAACACCGGGGAGCTGTTTTTT. Its translation is CASSPTGATNTGELFF.

The chain links TRBV7-8 to TRBJ2-7, with 7 bases aligning to TRBD2. The CDR3 totals 15 residues. Germline-derived CDR1 and CDR2 are SGHVS and FQNEAQ. Germline trimming cut 3 bases from V and 4 bases from J; bases unmatched to any gene: 9. CDR3 protein: CASSFPGRYLYEQYF. The CDR3 coding sequence is TGTGCCAGCAGCTTCCCCGGGAGGTATCTTTACGAGCAGTACTTC.